The TCR beta chain described here comes from a study of blood T cell repertoires in COVID-19. The authors' processing: Researchers report that nucleated cell counts were estimated from reference gene primer amplification. Clones were sequenced by immunoSEQ multiplex PCR, and TCRdb holds only the in-frame ones, with some missing. V and J calls and clone size are those listed in that table; D and trimming were worked out from the DNA. The data contain fewer than 70,000 clones, 75% to 95% of them seen just once; the ten biggest clones take up around 8.4%. The junction had 20 bases not matched to a gene; V was cut back by 0 bases and J by 5 bases. Germline values: CDR1 LGHDT, CDR2 YNNKEL (reference sequence). CDR3 length: 22 residues.

The TCR comes from a woman older than 75 with active COVID-19. J is TRBJ2-2 and V is TRBV3-1 (or the pseudogene TRBV3-2), with TRBD2 matching over 11 bases. Sequenced: peripheral blood. The CDR3 DNA reads TGTGCCAGCAGCCAAGATTCCGTCGGGGCTGAGTCGGTAGCGGGGGGGACCGGGGAGCTGTTTTTT. Translating it yields CASSQDSVGAESVAGGTGELFF.